The next 23 T cell receptor beta chains were all read from a single sample in a study of Graves' ophthalmopathy and Graves' hyperthyroidism. The sequenced template was RNA, covering the TCR beta CDR3 region. HTBI-primed RT-PCR formed the first round, and a multiplex PCR formed the second. TCRdb re-analysed the multiplex PCR reads in MiXCR, keeping a single row per CDR3 protein. The data hold hundreds of thousands of distinct CDR3 sequences, with 20% to 25% observed a single time. The source material was peripheral blood. Every receptor here comes from a young woman with stable Graves' hyperthyroidism. Some clones in this sample may be carry-over from other donors' samples.

This clonotype was counted many times. V and J are TRBV6-1 and TRBJ1-1, with TRBD1 as a possible D gene (5 bases). Germline V lookup: CDR1 MNHNS, CDR2 SASEGT. V was pared by 6 bases and J by 0 bases, with 14 bases between. CDR3 size: 15 residues. CDR3 loop: CASRRQILMNTEAFF. CDR3 DNA sequence: TGTGCCAGCAGGCGACAGATACTCATGAACACTGAAGCTTTCTTT.

Many counts were recorded for this clonotype. J is TRBJ1-5 and V is TRBV6-1; D may be TRBD1 (5 bases). CDR3 length: 16 residues. The V end was cut by 4 bases, the J end by 1 base, with 14 bases between. Germline lookup yields CDR1 MNHNS and CDR2 SASEGT. The CDR3 DNA sequence: TGTGCCAGCAGTGGGCAGGGAGGTCAAAGCAATCAGCCCCAGCATTTT. Protein sequence: CASSGQGGQSNQPQHF.

The chain links TRBV7-9 to TRBJ1-2; D may be TRBD1 (5 bases). Trimming stripped 7 bases from V and 4 bases from J, with 19 bases between. This CDR3 spans 15 amino acids. Germline V gene sequence: CDR1 SEHNR, CDR2 FQNEAQ (reference sequence). This CDR3 reads CASTPQEHPLYGYTF. CDR3 DNA sequence: TGTGCCAGCACCCCACAGGAACACCCTCTCTATGGCTACACCTTC.

At least ten counts were recorded for this clonotype. This chain uses TRBV6-5 with TRBJ1-1; D is undetermined. V dropped 2 bases and J dropped 1 base, with 11 bases sitting between them. This CDR3 region has 15 residues. Germline-derived CDR1 and CDR2 are MNHEY and SVGAGI. CDR3 amino acids: CASSYVSSANTEAFF. The CDR3 DNA is TGTGCCAGCAGTTACGTCTCCTCGGCGAACACTGAAGCTTTCTTT.

This clonotype was found a few times. The chain employs TRBV28 and TRBJ1-2; D gene uncertain. The ends were cut back, 5 bases at V and 1 base at J, with 8 bases in the middle. CDR1 and CDR2 (germline): MDHEN, SYDVKM. This CDR3 spans 13 amino acids. CDR3 sequence reads: CASSPGNNYGYTF. CDR3 sequence (DNA): TGTGCCAGCAGTCCCGGGAATAACTATGGCTACACCTTC.

The V gene is TRBV6-1, the J gene TRBJ1-5, with TRBD1 as a possible D gene (5 bases). This CDR3 is 14 amino acids long. V lost 1 base to trimming and J lost 5 bases, with 9 bases between them. Germline CDR1 MNHNS, CDR2 SASEGT. The CDR3 nucleotides read TGTGCCAGCAGTGAAGTTGACAGTCATCAGCCCCAGCATTTT. Translating gives CASSEVDSHQPQHF.

The chain uses TRBV7-2 and TRBJ2-7, with no clear D. The ends were cut back, 4 bases at V and 6 bases at J, with 19 bases in the middle. This CDR3 comprises 15 residues. Germline values: CDR1 SGHTA, CDR2 FQGNSA. CDR3 residues: CASSSPPAHTVEQYF. The CDR3 DNA sequence: TGTGCCAGCAGCTCCCCCCCAGCGCATACTGTCGAGCAGTACTTC.

This clonotype was seen a few times. J is TRBJ2-5 and V is TRBV24-1; perhaps TRBD1 as D (5 bases). The CDR3 sequence is 14 residues long. V was pared by 5 bases and J by 4 bases, with 13 bases between. Germline lookup yields CDR1 KGHDR and CDR2 SFDVKD. CDR3 DNA sequence: TGTGCCACCAGTGTGGGTGGGGCAGGAGAGACCCAGTACTTC. Translation gives CATSVGGAGETQYF.

This clonotype was observed once. The rearrangement links TRBV20-1 to TRBJ2-2; the match to TRBD2 covers 8 bases. The CDR3 length is 15 residues. Germline assignment: CDR1 DFQATT and CDR2 SNEGSKA (reference sequence). V was clipped by 2 bases and J by 3 bases; unmatched bases: 5. The chain's CDR3 is CSARSGGADTGELFF. The CDR3 DNA sequence: TGCAGTGCTAGATCCGGGGGGGCCGACACCGGGGAGCTGTTTTTT.

In this sample, this clonotype turned up many times. V and J are TRBV12-5 and TRBJ1-2; D is unresolved. This CDR3 region has 13 residues. Between the trimmed V and J ends, which lost 0 bases and 4 bases, there was a span of 6 bases. The germline V gene has CDR1 LGHNT and CDR2 FRNRAP. The CDR3 protein is CASGLVHSYGYTF. CDR3 sequence (DNA): TGTGCTAGTGGTTTGGTACATAGCTATGGCTACACCTTC.

This clonotype was seen repeatedly, ten times or more. The chain links TRBV19 to TRBJ1-3; 9 nucleotides agree with TRBD1. With V trimmed by 4 bases and J by 0 bases, 4 bases remained unmatched. Germline V lookup: CDR1 LNHDA, CDR2 SQIVND (reference sequence). This CDR3 spans 16 amino acids. CDR3 in amino acids: CASSTGTGRSGNTIYF. The CDR3 DNA sequence: TGTGCCAGTAGTACCGGGACAGGGCGCTCTGGAAACACCATATATTTT. The full variable domain, its missing parts supplied by reference TRBV19 and TRBJ1-3, is DGGITQSPKYLFRKEGQNVTLSCEQNLNHDAMYWYRQDPGQGLRLIYYSQIVNDFQKGDIAEGYSVSREKKESFPLTVTSAQKNPTAFYLCASSTGTGRSGNTIYFGEGSWLTVV.

The V call is TRBV7-2, the J call TRBJ1-5; D not certain. Trimming took off 4 bases at V and 3 bases at J, with 10 bases between the two ends. Per germline, CDR1 SGHTA and CDR2 FQGNSA. This CDR3 is 14 amino acids long. Here the CDR3 reads CASSSRTDNQPQHF. Here the CDR3 DNA reads TGTGCCAGCAGCTCCCGGACGGACAATCAGCCCCAGCATTTT.

This clonotype was recorded at least ten times. The chain combines TRBV6-1 with TRBJ1-5; D perhaps matches TRBD1 (6 bases). Between the trimmed V and J ends, which lost 5 bases and 5 bases, there was a span of 13 bases. The CDR3 is 14 amino acids. CDR1 and CDR2 (germline): MNHNS, SASEGT. The CDR3 is CASSLGTTHQPQHF. CDR3 in DNA: TGTGCCAGCAGTCTAGGGACAACTCATCAGCCCCAGCATTTT.

This clonotype was recorded many times. The chain uses TRBV20-1 and TRBJ2-7, with D tentatively TRBD2 (6 bases). The CDR3 spans 14 residues. V was cut by 5 bases and J by 1 base, with 15 bases left in between. Germline CDR1 reads DFQATT; CDR2 reads SNEGSKA (reference sequence). The CDR3 spells CSASRGAGSYEQYF. The CDR3 bases are TGCAGTGCTTCGCGGGGCGCCGGATCCTACGAGCAGTACTTC.

The J gene is TRBJ2-7, the V gene TRBV11-2; D is perhaps TRBD1 (6 bases). This CDR3 contains 14 residues. Germline V gives CDR1 SGHAT, CDR2 FQNNGV. The V and J ends lost 5 bases and 2 bases respectively, with 13 bases between them. CDR3 loop: CASSLTGRPYEQYF. CDR3 bases: TGTGCCAGCAGCCTAACAGGGCGGCCCTACGAGCAGTACTTC.

A few counts support this clonotype. This rearrangement joins TRBV13 to TRBJ1-1; 10 bases line up with TRBD1. With 5 bases clipped from V and 3 bases from J, the junction kept 9 bases outside the gene matches. This CDR3 is 16 amino acids long. Per the germline V gene, CDR1 is PRHDT and CDR2 is FYEKMQ (reference sequence). This chain's CDR3 is CASSGYPGTGDTEAFF. DNA for the CDR3: TGTGCCAGCAGCGGGTACCCTGGGACAGGGGACACTGAAGCTTTCTTT.

This clonotype was recorded once. The rearrangement uses TRBV11-2 and TRBJ2-5; tentatively, D is TRBD1 or TRBD2 (5 bases each). Trimming stripped 0 bases from V and 2 bases from J, with 10 bases between. Germline values: CDR1 SGHAT, CDR2 FQNNGV. The length of the CDR3 is 15 residues. CDR3 protein: CASSLDHGGQETQYF. The CDR3 nucleotides read TGTGCCAGCAGCTTAGATCATGGGGGACAAGAGACCCAGTACTTC.

This clonotype was observed at least ten times. V is TRBV12-3 or TRBV12-4 and J is TRBJ2-2; perhaps TRBD1 as D (6 bases). Deletions cut 5 bases from V and 4 bases from J, with 17 bases between. This CDR3 spans 16 amino acids. CDR3 in amino acids: CASSPGEHLGTGELFF. CDR3 bases: TGTGCCAGCAGTCCAGGGGAGCATCTGGGCACCGGGGAGCTGTTTTTT.

J is TRBJ2-7 and V is TRBV27; D is unresolved. From germline, CDR1 is MNHEY and CDR2 SMNVEV (reference sequence). The CDR3 extends over 15 amino acids. Trimming took off 2 bases at V and 6 bases at J, with 17 bases between the two ends. Here the CDR3 DNA reads TGTGCCAGCAGTTTAGTTACGGAGTCGGGTTCCGAGCAGTACTTC. This sequence encodes CASSLVTESGSEQYF.

Note on this clonotype: Without the conserved terminal phenylalanine or tryptophan, this CDR3 likely stems from a read error. The chain has TRBV4-1 and TRBJ1-1, with D tentatively TRBD1 (5 bases). Per the germline V gene, CDR1 is MGHRA and CDR2 is YSYEKL. CDR3 length: 12 residues. V was pared by 5 bases and J by 8 bases, with 12 bases between. The CDR3 is CASSTRGREAFY. Written as DNA, the CDR3 is TGCGCCAGCAGCACAAGGGGCAGGGAAGCTTTCTAT.

Comments on this clonotype: One base away lies a much larger clone, so this may be a sequencing read error. This rearrangement joins TRBV9 to TRBJ2-7, with D possibly TRBD2 on 6 matching bases. The CDR3 consists of 16 residues. Germline assignment: CDR1 SGDLS and CDR2 YYNGEE. V lost 4 bases to trimming and J lost 3 bases, with 20 bases between them. CDR3 DNA: TGTGCCAGCAGCCCTCGAGGTAGCGGATACGACTACGAGCAGTACTTC. Translated: CASSPRGSGYDYEQYF.

The rearrangement links TRBV12-5 to TRBJ1-5, with D tentatively TRBD1 (5 bases). V was pared by 5 bases and J by 0 bases, with 11 bases between. Germline CDR1 reads LGHNT; CDR2 reads FRNRAP. The CDR3 runs 15 residues. For the CDR3, the DNA is TGTGCTAGTGGTGGGACGGTTTATAGCAATCAGCCCCAGCATTTT. It is translated as CASGGTVYSNQPQHF.

The rearrangement joins TRBV20-1 to TRBJ2-7; 12 nucleotides agree with TRBD2. The CDR3 covers 16 residues. In germline, CDR1 is DFQATT, CDR2 SNEGSKA (reference sequence). V dropped 3 bases and J dropped 5; count of bases not matched to a gene: 11. The CDR3 DNA reads as TGCAGTGCTAGGGACCCTAGCGGGAGGGCAAGGGACGAGCAGTACTTC. Protein product: CSARDPSGRARDEQYF.